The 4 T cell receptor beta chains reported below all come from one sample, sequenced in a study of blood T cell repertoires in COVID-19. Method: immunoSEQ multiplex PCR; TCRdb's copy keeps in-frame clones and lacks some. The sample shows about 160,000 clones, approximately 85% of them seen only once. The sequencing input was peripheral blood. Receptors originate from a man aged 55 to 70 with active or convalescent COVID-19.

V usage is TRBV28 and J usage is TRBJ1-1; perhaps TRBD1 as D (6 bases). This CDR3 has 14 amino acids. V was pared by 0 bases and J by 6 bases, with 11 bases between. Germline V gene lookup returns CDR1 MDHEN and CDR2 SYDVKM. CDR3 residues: CASSLWQGSAEAFF. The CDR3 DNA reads TGTGCCAGCAGTTTATGGCAGGGGTCGGCTGAAGCTTTCTTT.

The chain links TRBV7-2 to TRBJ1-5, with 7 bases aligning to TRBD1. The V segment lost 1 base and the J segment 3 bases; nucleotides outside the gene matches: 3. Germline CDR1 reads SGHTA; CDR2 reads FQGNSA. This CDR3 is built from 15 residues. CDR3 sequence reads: CASSLGGQFNQPQHF. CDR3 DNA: TGTGCCAGCAGCTTAGGGGGACAGTTCAATCAGCCCCAGCATTTT.

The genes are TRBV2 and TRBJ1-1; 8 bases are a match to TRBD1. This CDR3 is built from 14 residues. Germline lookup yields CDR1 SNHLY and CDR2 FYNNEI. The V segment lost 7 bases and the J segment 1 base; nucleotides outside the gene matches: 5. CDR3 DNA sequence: TGTGCCAGCAAGCCCGGGACAGGGAACACTGAAGCTTTCTTT. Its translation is CASKPGTGNTEAFF.

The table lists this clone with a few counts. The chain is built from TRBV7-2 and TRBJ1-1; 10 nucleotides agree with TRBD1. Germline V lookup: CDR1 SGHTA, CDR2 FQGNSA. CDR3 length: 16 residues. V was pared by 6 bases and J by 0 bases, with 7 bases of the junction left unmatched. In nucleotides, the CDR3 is TGTGCCAGCAGGCCGCCGGGACAGGGGATGAACACTGAAGCTTTCTTT. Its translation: CASRPPGQGMNTEAFF.